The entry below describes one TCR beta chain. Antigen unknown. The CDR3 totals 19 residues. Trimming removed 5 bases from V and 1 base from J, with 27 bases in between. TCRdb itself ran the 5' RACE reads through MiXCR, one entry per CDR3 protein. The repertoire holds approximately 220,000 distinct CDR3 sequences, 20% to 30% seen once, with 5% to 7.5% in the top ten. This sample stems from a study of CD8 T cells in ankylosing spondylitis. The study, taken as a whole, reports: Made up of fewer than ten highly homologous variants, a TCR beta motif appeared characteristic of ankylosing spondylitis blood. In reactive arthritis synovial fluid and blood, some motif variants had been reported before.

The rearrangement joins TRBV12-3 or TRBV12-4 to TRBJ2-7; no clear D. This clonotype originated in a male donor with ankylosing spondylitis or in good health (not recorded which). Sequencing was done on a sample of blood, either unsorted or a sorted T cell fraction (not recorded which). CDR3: CASSPSSDLKTGSSYEQYF. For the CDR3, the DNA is TGTGCCAGCAGTCCATCCTCCGACCTGAAAACCGGCAGTTCCTACGAGCAGTACTTC.